The 19 T cell receptor beta chains presented below share a single source sample, sequenced in a study of shared clonotypes between healthy human individuals. The protocol was immunoSEQ multiplex PCR, while the TCRdb copy is restricted to in-frame clones and leaves out a portion. The sample includes some 2 million clones, 90% to 95% seen only once; the top ten take 0.13%. Sample: naive CD4+ T cells sorted from blood. Described subset: CD45RA+ positively selected. The origin of the receptors is a young man in good health.

The V call is TRBV4-1, the J call TRBJ2-5; possibly TRBD1 for D (6 bases). Per the germline V gene, CDR1 is MGHRA and CDR2 is YSYEKL. The germline V and J ends were trimmed by 1 base and 4 bases, with 10 bases remaining between them. The CDR3 is 14 residues long. CDR3 sequence reads: CASSQGPGVETQYF. CDR3 in DNA: TGCGCCAGCAGCCAAGGGCCAGGGGTAGAGACCCAGTACTTC.

This clone was recorded a few times. The V call is TRBV6-1, the J call TRBJ1-6, with TRBD1 as a possible D gene (5 bases). CDR3 length: 15 amino acids. Germline CDR1 reads MNHNS; CDR2 reads SASEGT. V was shortened by 4 bases and J by 7 bases, with 14 bases between the two germline ends. This chain's CDR3 is CASSADGARNSPLHF. The DNA of the CDR3 is TGTGCCAGCAGTGCTGATGGGGCTCGGAATTCACCCCTCCACTTT.

V usage is TRBV29-1 and J usage is TRBJ1-1; maybe TRBD1 (5 bases). V gave up 7 bases and J gave up 0 bases, with 21 bases separating them. The CDR3 is made up of 16 amino acids. Germline values: CDR1 SQVTM, CDR2 ANQGSEA. CDR3 nucleotides: TGCAGCGCCGGAGGGCAGGGAGGACTAATGAACACTGAAGCTTTCTTT. Translated: CSAGGQGGLMNTEAFF.

The rearrangement joins TRBV19 to TRBJ1-3, with unresolved D. Trimming pared 1 base from V and 0 bases from J, leaving 7 bases between. From germline, CDR1 is LNHDA and CDR2 SQIVND (reference sequence). The length of the CDR3 is 15 residues. CDR3 sequence (DNA): TGTGCCAGTAGTATAGCCACAGACTCTGGAAACACCATATATTTT. As protein: CASSIATDSGNTIYF.

Note on this clone: This may be a read error, as it is one base from a much larger clone. The same CDR3 can be traced to other DNA sequences in this sample. The chain is built from TRBV6-5 and TRBJ2-7; 13 nucleotides agree with TRBD2. The germline CDR1 and CDR2 sequences are MNHEY and SVGAGI. The CDR3 runs to 16 residues. The DNA for the CDR3 is TGCGCCAGCAGTTCGCGACTAGCGGGGGGTCTCCTGGAGCAGTACTTC. As protein: CASSSRLAGGLLEQYF.

The rearrangement uses TRBV5-1 and TRBJ1-1; 9 bases line up with TRBD1. The CDR3 is 16 residues long. V was clipped by 0 bases and J by 2 bases; unmatched bases: 5. CDR1 and CDR2 from the germline V gene are SGHRS and YFSETQ. The CDR3 sequence: CASSLASTGGNTEAFF. The CDR3 region has the DNA TGCGCCAGCAGCTTGGCTTCTACAGGGGGCAACACTGAAGCTTTCTTT.

The CDR3: CASTREAPATYGYTF. CDR3 nucleotide sequence: TGTGCCAGCACCCGGGAAGCTCCCGCCACCTATGGCTACACCTTC. The chain recombines TRBV2 with TRBJ1-2; D not certain. Trimming removed 7 bases at V and 4 bases at J, with 19 bases between. In germline, CDR1 is SNHLY, CDR2 FYNNEI. CDR3 size: 15 residues.

The genes are TRBV7-9 and TRBJ1-4, with TRBD1 matching 7 bases. The trim removed 1 base at V and 7 bases at J, leaving 6 bases unmatched. Germline values: CDR1 SEHNR, CDR2 FQNEAQ (reference sequence). This CDR3 is 15 amino acids long. CDR3 region: CASSLDGRGGEKLFF. DNA of the CDR3: TGTGCCAGCAGCTTAGATGGCAGGGGGGGTGAAAAACTGTTTTTT. Full variable domain (rest looked up from reference TRBV7-9 and TRBJ1-4): DTGVSQNPRHKITKRGQNVTFRCDPISEHNRLYWYRQTLGQGPEFLTYFQNEAQLEKSRLLSDRFSAERPKGSFSTLEIQRTEQGDSAMYLCASSLDGRGGEKLFFGSGTQLSVL.

The chain employs TRBV2 and TRBJ2-2; TRBD2 matches 9 bases. Germline CDR1 is SNHLY and CDR2 is FYNNEI. With 6 bases clipped from V and 4 bases from J, the junction kept 6 bases outside the gene matches. The CDR3 spans 15 residues. In DNA form, the CDR3 reads TGTGCCAGCAGGGATAGCGGGGGTAGCACCGGGGAGCTGTTTTTT. It specifies CASRDSGGSTGELFF.

The chain has TRBV7-2 and TRBJ2-2; D is uncertain. The CDR3 extends over 13 amino acids. V gave up 4 bases and J gave up 7 bases, with 10 bases separating them. CDR1 and CDR2 from the germline V gene are SGHTA and FQGNSA. CDR3 loop: CASSWADGGELFF. CDR3 nucleotides: TGTGCCAGCAGCTGGGCGGACGGCGGGGAGCTGTTTTTT.

The rearrangement joins TRBV29-1 to TRBJ1-2, with D possibly matching TRBD1 (6 bases). V was shortened by 6 bases and J by 0 bases, with 17 bases between the two germline ends. The CDR3 is 15 amino acids. CDR1 is SQVTM and CDR2 is ANQGSEA in the germline V gene. The CDR3 sequence: CSVALRDTSNYGYTF. CDR3 in DNA: TGCAGCGTGGCCCTCCGGGACACCTCTAACTATGGCTACACCTTC.

J is TRBJ2-1 and V is TRBV6-1, with TRBD1 matching 7 bases. V shed 10 bases and J 6 bases; nucleotides not matched to a gene: 12. Germline values: CDR1 MNHNS, CDR2 SASEGT. The CDR3 contains 14 residues. DNA of the CDR3: TGTGCCACACGCCGGTACAGGGGCGTCAATGAGCAGTTCTTC. Its translation is CATRRYRGVNEQFF.

The genes are TRBV28 and TRBJ2-3; possibly TRBD2 for D (6 bases). The CDR3 is 17 amino acids. Between the trimmed V and J ends, which lost 4 bases and 2 bases, there was a span of 19 bases. The germline V gene encodes CDR1 MDHEN and CDR2 SYDVKM. CDR3: CASSSPGLQTNTDTQYF. CDR3 in DNA: TGTGCCAGCAGTTCGCCGGGACTCCAGACAAACACAGATACGCAGTATTTT.

The chain is built from TRBV14 and TRBJ2-1; tentatively, D is TRBD1 or TRBD2 (5 bases each). This CDR3 contains 15 residues. V lost 4 bases, J lost 4 bases, and 14 bases lay in between. The germline CDR1 and CDR2 sequences are SGHDN and FVKESK. The CDR3 sequence is CASSRPGTSYNEQFF. DNA of the CDR3: TGTGCCAGCAGCCGCCCCGGGACCTCGTACAATGAGCAGTTCTTC. The entire variable domain, with the rest obtained from reference TRBV14 and TRBJ2-1, is as follows: EAGVTQFPSHSVIEKGQTVTLRCDPISGHDNLYWYRRVMGKEIKFLLHFVKESKQDESGMPNNRFLAERTGGTYSTLKVQPAELEDSGVYFCASSRPGTSYNEQFFGPGTRLTVL.

This clone was seen a single time. This CDR3 is also generated by other DNA sequences in the sample. The genes are TRBV9 and TRBJ1-4; TRBD1 might be the D (5 bases). Trimming took off 4 bases at V and 0 bases at J, with 7 bases between the two ends. CDR3 length equals 14 residues. The germline V gene encodes CDR1 SGDLS and CDR2 YYNGEE. The CDR3 sequence: CASSPGTTNEKLFF. Here the CDR3 DNA reads TGTGCCAGCAGCCCAGGGACAACTAATGAAAAACTGTTTTTT.

This chain connects TRBV10-3 to TRBJ1-1; D gene uncertain. V was clipped by 2 bases and J by 2 bases, with 6 bases between them. This CDR3 is built from 13 residues. Germline V lookup: CDR1 ENHRY, CDR2 SYGVKD. This CDR3 is CAISEASNTEAFF. The CDR3 DNA sequence: TGTGCCATCAGTGAGGCCTCTAACACTGAAGCTTTCTTT.

The J gene is TRBJ2-1, the V gene TRBV5-1, with TRBD2 matching 9 bases. Germline V gives CDR1 SGHRS, CDR2 YFSETQ. This CDR3 region has 17 residues. Trimming cost V 5 bases and J 4 bases; bases outside gene matches: 13. The CDR3 reads CASSPSGQTSGYNEQFF. Written as DNA, the CDR3 is TGCGCCAGCAGTCCCTCCGGGCAGACTAGCGGTTACAATGAGCAGTTCTTC.

The chain has TRBV18 and TRBJ2-7; 9 nucleotides align to TRBD2. The CDR3 length is 16 residues. Germline V gives CDR1 KGHSH, CDR2 LQKENI. Losses at the gene ends were 3 bases for V and 0 bases for J; bases not matched to a gene: 6. In DNA, the CDR3 is TGTGCCAGCTCACCGGGACTAGCCAAGAACTCCTACGAGCAGTACTTC. Amino acid sequence: CASSPGLAKNSYEQYF.

About this clone: At the DNA level, this CDR3 is encoded by other sequences in the same sample as well. CDR3 amino acids: CASSEARGAPLHF. CDR3 DNA: TGTGCCAGCAGTGAGGCCAGGGGGGCACCCCTCCACTTT. The rearrangement joins TRBV6-1 to TRBJ1-6; 7 nucleotides align to TRBD1. Germline V gene lookup returns CDR1 MNHNS and CDR2 SASEGT. CDR3 size: 13 residues. The V and J ends lost 3 bases and 11 bases, in that order; junction bases with no gene match: 4.